A single sample is the source of the 15 T cell receptor beta chains below, sequenced in a study of CD8+ T cells in alopecia areata. In each case, RNA was isolated and then reverse transcribed into cDNA as the sequencing template. Measured with immunoSEQ multiplex PCR; TCRdb has only the in-frame clones, and not every one. The sample lists 150,000 to 200,000 clones, about three fifths occurring once. This sample's treatment: oral pan-JAK inhibitor, 5-10 mg twice daily. The input for sequencing was CD4+ T cells sorted from blood, taken at week 4, from a patient treated with tofacitinib. These TCRs come from a human donor with alopecia areata.

This clone was found once. The rearrangement joins TRBV29-1 to TRBJ1-2; D is undetermined. V was cut by 3 bases and J by 1 base, with 3 bases left in between. Germline assignment: CDR1 SQVTM and CDR2 ANQGSEA. The CDR3 is 11 residues long. The CDR3 here is CSVEINYGYTF. In DNA, the CDR3 is TGCAGCGTTGAGATTAACTATGGCTACACCTTC. Full variable domain (outside the CDR3, taken from reference TRBV29-1 and TRBJ1-2): SAVISQKPSRDICQRGTSLTIQCQVDSQVTMMFWYRQQPGQSLTLIATANQGSEATYESGFVIDKFPISRPNLTFSTLTVSNMSPEDSSIYLCSVEINYGYTFGSGTRLTVV.

The chain uses TRBV2 and TRBJ1-1; the match to TRBD1 covers 7 bases. CDR1 and CDR2 from the germline V gene are SNHLY and FYNNEI. The CDR3 spans 13 residues. With V trimmed by 4 bases and J by 4 bases, 3 bases remained unmatched. CDR3 sequence: CASSATGPTEAFF. In DNA, the CDR3 is TGTGCCAGCAGTGCGACAGGGCCCACTGAAGCTTTCTTT.

The chain joins TRBV21-1 to TRBJ2-7; whether TRBD1, the table's D call, matches the DNA was not checked. TRBV21-1 is tagged as a pseudogene. CDR3 size: 15 residues. The CDR3 DNA follows: TGTGCCAGCAGCAAAGCTTCAGGGGGGACCTACGAGCAGTACTTC. Amino acid sequence: CASSKASGGTYEQYF.

This clone has just one count. The chain recombines TRBV5-1 with TRBJ2-5; TRBD1 is a possible D gene (6 bases). V shed 4 bases and J shed 3 bases, with 10 bases lying between them. CDR3 length equals 13 residues. Per the germline V gene, CDR1 is SGHRS and CDR2 is YFSETQ. CDR3 DNA sequence: TGCGCCAGCAGCGCCGGGACAAAAGAGACCCAGTACTTC. Its protein product is CASSAGTKETQYF.

The rearrangement joins TRBV9 to TRBJ1-2, with TRBD1 matching over 7 bases. The J segment lost 4 bases and the V segment lost 1 base, leaving 7 bases of the junction unmatched. Germline V CDR1 and CDR2: SGDLS, YYNGEE. CDR3 size: 15 residues. The CDR3 is CASSVTGRDSYGYTF. In nucleotides, the CDR3 is TGTGCCAGCAGCGTAACGGGAAGGGACAGCTATGGCTACACCTTC.

The rearrangement joins TRBV7-2 to TRBJ1-6, with D uncertain. The CDR3 is 15 residues long. Germline V gene sequence: CDR1 SGHTA, CDR2 FQGNSA. Trimming stripped 5 bases from V and 4 bases from J, with 12 bases between. This chain's CDR3 is CASSPLRSYNSPLHF. The CDR3 coding sequence is TGTGCCAGCAGCCCCCTTCGGTCATATAATTCACCCCTCCACTTT.

This clone was counted between two and nine times. The sample holds other DNA sequences that translate to the same CDR3. J is TRBJ1-1 and V is TRBV5-1; no definite D call. Germline loops: CDR1 SGHRS, CDR2 YFSETQ. V lost 2 bases and J lost 3, with 2 bases in between. CDR3 length: 11 amino acids. The DNA for the CDR3 is TGCGCCAGCAGCTTAGACACTGAAGCTTTCTTT. It specifies CASSLDTEAFF.

The CDR3 DNA reads as TGTGCCTGGACGTCTTGGCCGGGAGTACATGGCTACACCTTC. Encoded protein: CAWTSWPGVHGYTF. The gene calls are TRBV30 and TRBJ1-2; D is undetermined. Germline CDR1 GTSNPN, CDR2 SVGIG (reference sequence). The V end lost 4 bases, the J end lost 6 bases, and 18 bases lay between the germline ends. The CDR3 covers 14 residues.

The chain combines TRBV6-5 with TRBJ1-4; D gene uncertain. Germline V gene sequence: CDR1 MNHEY, CDR2 SVGAGI. The V end was cut by 0 bases, the J end by 6 bases, with 5 bases between. The CDR3 is 13 amino acids. This chain's CDR3 is CASSYSGHEKLFF. The CDR3 DNA sequence: TGTGCCAGCAGTTACTCCGGCCATGAAAAACTGTTTTTT.

The chain employs TRBV15 and TRBJ1-4; D unresolved. Germline V gives CDR1 LNHNV, CDR2 YYDKDF (reference sequence). V was trimmed by 1 base and J by 0 bases, leaving 6 bases between them. The CDR3 sequence is 15 residues long. The CDR3 region has the DNA TGTGCCACCAGCAGAGGGACCGCAACTAATGAAAAACTGTTTTTT. This encodes CATSRGTATNEKLFF.

The rearrangement links TRBV7-9 to TRBJ1-2, with D maybe TRBD1 (6 bases). The germline gives CDR1 SEHNR, CDR2 FQNEAQ (reference sequence). The CDR3 covers 16 residues. V lost 4 bases, J lost 0 bases, and 15 bases lay in between. CDR3 DNA sequence: TGTGCCAGCAGCTATAGAGGGGCAGGGGCTAACTATGGCTACACCTTC. Translation gives CASSYRGAGANYGYTF. The full variable domain, rest sourced from reference TRBV7-9 and TRBJ1-2, is DTGVSQNPRHKITKRGQNVTFRCDPISEHNRLYWYRQTLGQGPEFLTYFQNEAQLEKSRLLSDRFSAERPKGSFSTLEIQRTEQGDSAMYLCASSYRGAGANYGYTFGSGTRLTVV.

The V gene is TRBV4-3, the J gene TRBJ1-2; possibly TRBD1 for D (5 bases). V was cut by 1 base and J by 6 bases, with 15 bases left in between. Germline V gives CDR1 LGHNA, CDR2 YSLEER. This CDR3 is 15 amino acids long. The CDR3 loop is CASSQGTGASHGYTF. CDR3 DNA: TGCGCCAGCAGCCAAGGAACAGGCGCCAGCCATGGCTACACCTTC.

V usage is TRBV29-1 and J usage is TRBJ2-7; D is possibly TRBD1 (6 bases). Germline CDR1 SQVTM, CDR2 ANQGSEA. V gave up 6 bases and J gave up 3 bases, with 15 bases separating them. There are 13 residues in the CDR3. As DNA, the CDR3 is TGCAGCGTCCAAAGGGCCAGGGGCTACGAGCAGTACTTC. Its translation: CSVQRARGYEQYF.

This clone appeared once. The chain links TRBV7-2 to TRBJ2-7; possible D gene TRBD2, 6 bases. The CDR3 consists of 13 residues. Germline CDR1 SGHTA, CDR2 FQGNSA. V was clipped by 5 bases and J by 2 bases, with 10 bases between them. For the CDR3, the DNA is TGTGCCAGCAGCACGGGACTTACCTACGAGCAGTACTTC. It is translated as CASSTGLTYEQYF.

The rearrangement uses TRBV29-1 and TRBJ1-2; maybe TRBD1 (5 bases). The germline V gene has CDR1 SQVTM and CDR2 ANQGSEA. The CDR3 has 10 residues. V lost 7 bases, J lost 8 bases, and 11 bases lay in between. CDR3 loop: CSGLQGGYTF. CDR3 coding DNA: TGCAGCGGACTCCAGGGCGGCTACACCTTC.